This record concerns one TCR beta chain sequence. Antigen unknown. CDR3 length equals 14 residues. V gave up 2 bases and J gave up 1 base, with 11 bases separating them. The germline V gene encodes CDR1 GTSNPN and CDR2 SVGIG (reference sequence). The data originate from a study of cytomegalovirus exposure and HLA in healthy donors. At the level of the study: A prior analysis found 90 million to 120 million unique TCR beta sequences from 150 million to 200 million T cells. Study-wide findings and caveats: Despite most TCR sequences being rare, some public TCRs occurred in many donors. As a later analysis revealed, the rate of TCR association differed by HLA locus, with DRB1 most and HLA-C fewest. Later analysis demonstrated an association between a missense DCLRE1C variant and TCR beta V- and J-gene trimming.

The PCR ran on 60 Vbeta and 13 Jbeta primers. Clones were read by immunoSEQ multiplex PCR, and TCRdb kept only the in-frame ones, dropping some. This sample has 150,000 or so clones, with over 70% found just once. The TCR was taken from a man aged 30-40 years in good health and CMV-seropositive. The sample taken for sequencing was PBMCs. The chain employs TRBV30 and TRBJ2-5; D call uncertain. The CDR3 loop is CAWSRTPSQETQYF. In nucleotides, the CDR3 is TGTGCCTGGAGTCGCACCCCTAGCCAAGAGACCCAGTACTTC.